The T cell receptor beta chain described here comes from a study of technical replicates of blood from a handful of donors (dated by TCRdb to 2016 to 2017). Concerning this clone itself: Its antigen is not yet known. One base away there is no much larger clone; base qualities are not given.

The library came from the immunoSEQ multiplex PCR assay. TCRdb limited this immuneACCESS table to in-frame rearrangements with V and J called. A share of clones is missing; checked studies link under half to unresolved V genes, and the rest is unexplained. The sample data list just under 100,000 clones, and around 96% of these were observed just once. Together, the top ten hold 0.2% to 0.25% of the sample. The source of this sequence is a human donor in good health. Sequencing input: T cells isolated from PBMCs.

The CDR3 region reads CASKPPQSRDSYEQYF. In nucleotides, the sequence is TGCGCCAGCAAACCCCCTCAAAGCCGGGACAGCTACGAGCAGTACTTC. The chain uses TRBV5-1 and TRBJ2-7, and TRBD1 matches 7 of the central bases. Including cysteine and phenylalanine, the CDR3 has 16 amino acids. The sequence is cut down to CDR3 DNA, 48 bases in frame from base 1. Relative to germline, V is missing 6 bases and J is missing 3 bases, with 15 bases of the junction outside any gene match. Taken from the germline V gene, the CDR1 and CDR2 loops are SGHRS and YFSETQ. With the portions outside the CDR3 filled from the reference TRBV5-1 and TRBJ2-7 genes, the complete variable region becomes KAGVTQTPRYLIKTRGQQVTLSCSPISGHRSVSWYQQTPGQGLQFLFEYFSETQRNKGNFPGRFSGRQFSNSRSEMNVSTLELGDSALYLCASKPPQSRDSYEQYFGPGTRLTVT.